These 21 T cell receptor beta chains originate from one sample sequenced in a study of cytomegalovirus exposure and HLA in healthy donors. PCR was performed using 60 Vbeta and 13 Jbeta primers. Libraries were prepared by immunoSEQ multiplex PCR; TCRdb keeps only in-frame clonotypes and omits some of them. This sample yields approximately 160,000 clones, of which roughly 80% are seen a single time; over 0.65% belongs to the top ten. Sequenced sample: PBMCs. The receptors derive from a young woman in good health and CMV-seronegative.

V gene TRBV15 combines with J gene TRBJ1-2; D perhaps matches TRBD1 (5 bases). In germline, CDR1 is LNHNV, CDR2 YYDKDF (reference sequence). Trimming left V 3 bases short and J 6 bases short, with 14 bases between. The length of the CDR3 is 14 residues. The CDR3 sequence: CATSRGGTGNGYTF. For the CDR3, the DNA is TGTGCCACCAGCAGGGGGGGAACGGGGAATGGCTACACCTTC.

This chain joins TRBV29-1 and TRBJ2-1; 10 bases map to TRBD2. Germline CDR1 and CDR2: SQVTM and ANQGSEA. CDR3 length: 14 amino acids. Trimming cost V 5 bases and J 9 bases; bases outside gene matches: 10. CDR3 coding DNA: TGCAGCGTTTTAAGCGGGAGGGTCGGTGGTGAGCAGTTCTTC. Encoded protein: CSVLSGRVGGEQFF.

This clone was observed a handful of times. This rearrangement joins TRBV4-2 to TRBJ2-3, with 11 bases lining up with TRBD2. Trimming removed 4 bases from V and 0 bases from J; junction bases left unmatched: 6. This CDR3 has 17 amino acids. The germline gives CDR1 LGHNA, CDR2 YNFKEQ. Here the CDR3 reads CASSLGTSGTSTDTQYF. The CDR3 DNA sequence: TGTGCCAGCAGCCTGGGGACTAGCGGTACTAGCACAGATACGCAGTATTTT.

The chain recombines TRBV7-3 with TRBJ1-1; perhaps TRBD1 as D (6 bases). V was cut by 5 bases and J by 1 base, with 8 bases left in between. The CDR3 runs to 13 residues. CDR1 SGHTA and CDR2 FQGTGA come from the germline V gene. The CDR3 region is CASSVQGNTEAFF. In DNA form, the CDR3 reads TGTGCCAGCAGCGTACAGGGGAACACTGAAGCTTTCTTT.

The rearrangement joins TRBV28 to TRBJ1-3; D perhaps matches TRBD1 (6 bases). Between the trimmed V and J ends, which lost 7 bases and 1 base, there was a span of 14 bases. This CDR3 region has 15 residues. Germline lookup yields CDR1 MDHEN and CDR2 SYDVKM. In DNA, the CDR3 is TGTGCCAGCATTAATACAGGGACGTCTGGAAACACCATATATTTT. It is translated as CASINTGTSGNTIYF.

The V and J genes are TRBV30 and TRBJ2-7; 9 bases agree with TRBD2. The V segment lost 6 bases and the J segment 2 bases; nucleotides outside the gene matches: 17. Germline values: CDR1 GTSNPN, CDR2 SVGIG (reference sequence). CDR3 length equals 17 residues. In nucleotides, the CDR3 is TGTGCCTGCTCCTTCGGTAGCGGGAGTTGGGCGCCCTACGAGCAGTACTTC. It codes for CACSFGSGSWAPYEQYF.

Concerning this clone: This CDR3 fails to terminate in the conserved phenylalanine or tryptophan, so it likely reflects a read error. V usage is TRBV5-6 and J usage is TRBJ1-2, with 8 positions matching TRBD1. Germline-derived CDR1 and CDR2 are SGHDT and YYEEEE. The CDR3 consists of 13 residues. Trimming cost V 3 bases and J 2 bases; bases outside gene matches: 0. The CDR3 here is CASSWDRNYGYTL. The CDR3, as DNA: TGTGCCAGCAGCTGGGACAGGAACTATGGCTACACCCTC.

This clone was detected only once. The CDR3 reads CATSRDRRRGLADTDTQYF. The CDR3 DNA is TGTGCCACCAGCAGAGATCGGAGGAGAGGTCTAGCGGATACAGATACGCAGTATTTT. The genes are TRBV15 and TRBJ2-3; TRBD2 agrees at 7 bases. The V gene's germline CDR1 is LNHNV and CDR2 YYDKDF (reference sequence). V was clipped by 0 bases and J by 3 bases; unmatched bases: 15. The CDR3 runs 19 residues.

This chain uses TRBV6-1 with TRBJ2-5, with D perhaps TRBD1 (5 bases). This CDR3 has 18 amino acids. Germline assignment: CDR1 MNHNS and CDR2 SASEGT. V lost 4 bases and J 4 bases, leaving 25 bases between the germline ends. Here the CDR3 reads CASSVRGTYTLRGETQYF. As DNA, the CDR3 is TGTGCCAGCAGTGTGCGTGGAACCTACACCTTAAGGGGAGAGACCCAGTACTTC.

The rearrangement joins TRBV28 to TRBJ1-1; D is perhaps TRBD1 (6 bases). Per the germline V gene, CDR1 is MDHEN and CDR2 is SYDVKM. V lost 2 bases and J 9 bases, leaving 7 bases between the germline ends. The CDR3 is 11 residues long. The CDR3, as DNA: TGTGCCAGCAGTTTAACAGGGAAAGCTTTCTTT. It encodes CASSLTGKAFF.

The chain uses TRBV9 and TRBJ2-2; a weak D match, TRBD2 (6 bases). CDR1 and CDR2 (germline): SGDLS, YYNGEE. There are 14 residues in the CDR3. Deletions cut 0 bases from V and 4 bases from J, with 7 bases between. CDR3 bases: TGTGCCAGCAGCGTAGGGGGGGTCACCGGGGAGCTGTTTTTT. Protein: CASSVGGVTGELFF.

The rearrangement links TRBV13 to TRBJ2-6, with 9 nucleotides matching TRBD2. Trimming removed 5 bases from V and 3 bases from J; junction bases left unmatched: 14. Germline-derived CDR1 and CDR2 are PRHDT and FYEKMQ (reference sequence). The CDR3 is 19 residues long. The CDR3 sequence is CASSPRVVAGVFGANVLTF. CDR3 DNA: TGTGCCAGCAGCCCTAGAGTGGTAGCGGGAGTATTTGGGGCCAACGTCCTGACTTTC.

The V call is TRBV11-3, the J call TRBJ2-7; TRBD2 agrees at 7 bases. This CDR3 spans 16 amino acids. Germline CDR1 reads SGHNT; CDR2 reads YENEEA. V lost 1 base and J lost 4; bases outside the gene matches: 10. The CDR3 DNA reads TGTGCCAGCAGCTTAGCCCCCGAGAGGGAGGGGTACGAGCAGTACTTC. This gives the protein CASSLAPEREGYEQYF.

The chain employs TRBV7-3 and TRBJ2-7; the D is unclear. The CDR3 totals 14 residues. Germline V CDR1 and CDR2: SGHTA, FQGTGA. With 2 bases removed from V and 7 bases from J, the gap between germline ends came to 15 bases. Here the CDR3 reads CASSLGLGSGEQYF. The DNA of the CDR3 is TGTGCCAGCAGCTTAGGTCTTGGCTCTGGTGAGCAGTACTTC.

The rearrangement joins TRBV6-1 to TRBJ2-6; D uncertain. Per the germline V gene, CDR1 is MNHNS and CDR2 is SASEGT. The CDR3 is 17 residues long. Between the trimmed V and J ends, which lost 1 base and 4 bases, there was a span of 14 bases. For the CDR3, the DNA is TGTGCCAGCAGTGAAGTCCGACTTCCGGTGGGGGCCAACGTCCTGACTTTC. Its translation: CASSEVRLPVGANVLTF.

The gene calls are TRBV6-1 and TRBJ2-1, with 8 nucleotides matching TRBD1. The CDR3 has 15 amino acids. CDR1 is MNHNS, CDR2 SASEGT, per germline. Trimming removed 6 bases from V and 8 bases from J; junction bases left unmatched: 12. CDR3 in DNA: TGTGCCAGCAGCGAAAGTCAAGGGACAGGCGATGAGCAGTTCTTC. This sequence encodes CASSESQGTGDEQFF.

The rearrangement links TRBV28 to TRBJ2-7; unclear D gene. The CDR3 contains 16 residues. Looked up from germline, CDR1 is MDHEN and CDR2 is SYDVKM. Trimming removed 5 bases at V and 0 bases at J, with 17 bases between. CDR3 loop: CASSTFDTLSSYEQYF. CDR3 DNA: TGTGCCAGCAGTACCTTCGACACTCTAAGCTCCTACGAGCAGTACTTC.

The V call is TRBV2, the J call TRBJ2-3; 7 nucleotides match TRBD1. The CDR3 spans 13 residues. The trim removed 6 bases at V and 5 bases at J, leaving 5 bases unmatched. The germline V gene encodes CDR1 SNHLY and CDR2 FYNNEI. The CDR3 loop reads CASRTGTEDTQYF. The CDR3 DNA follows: TGTGCCAGCAGAACCGGGACAGAAGATACGCAGTATTTT.

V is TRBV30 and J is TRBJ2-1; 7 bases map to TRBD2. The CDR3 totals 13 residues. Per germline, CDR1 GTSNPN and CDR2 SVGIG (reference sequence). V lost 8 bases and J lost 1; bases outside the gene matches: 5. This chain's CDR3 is CAGQRESYNEQFF. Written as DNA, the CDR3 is TGTGCCGGCCAGCGGGAATCCTACAATGAGCAGTTCTTC.

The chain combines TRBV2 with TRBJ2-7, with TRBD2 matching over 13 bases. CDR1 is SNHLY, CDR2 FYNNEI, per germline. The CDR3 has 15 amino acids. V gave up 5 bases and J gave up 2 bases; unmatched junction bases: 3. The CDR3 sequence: CASSRLAGGTYEQYF. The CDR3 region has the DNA TGTGCCAGCAGTAGACTAGCGGGAGGCACCTACGAGCAGTACTTC.

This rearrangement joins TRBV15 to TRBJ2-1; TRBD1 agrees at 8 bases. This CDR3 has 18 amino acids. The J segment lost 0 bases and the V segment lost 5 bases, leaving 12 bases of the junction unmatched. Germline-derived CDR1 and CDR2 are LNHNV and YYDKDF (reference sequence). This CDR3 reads CATSSDRDPEYSYNEQFF. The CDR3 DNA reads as TGTGCCACCAGCTCGGACAGGGACCCAGAATACTCCTACAATGAGCAGTTCTTC.